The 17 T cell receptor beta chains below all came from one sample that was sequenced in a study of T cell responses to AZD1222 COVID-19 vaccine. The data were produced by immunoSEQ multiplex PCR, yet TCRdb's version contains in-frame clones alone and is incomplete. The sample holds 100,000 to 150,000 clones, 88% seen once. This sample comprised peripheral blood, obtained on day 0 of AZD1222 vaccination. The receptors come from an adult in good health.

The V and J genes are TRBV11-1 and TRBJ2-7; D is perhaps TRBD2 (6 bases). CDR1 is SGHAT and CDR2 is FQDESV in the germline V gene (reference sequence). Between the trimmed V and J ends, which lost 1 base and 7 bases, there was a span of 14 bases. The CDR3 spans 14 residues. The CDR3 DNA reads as TGTGCCAGCAGCTTAGGTCATAGCGGAAGGGAGCAGTACTTC. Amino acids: CASSLGHSGREQYF.

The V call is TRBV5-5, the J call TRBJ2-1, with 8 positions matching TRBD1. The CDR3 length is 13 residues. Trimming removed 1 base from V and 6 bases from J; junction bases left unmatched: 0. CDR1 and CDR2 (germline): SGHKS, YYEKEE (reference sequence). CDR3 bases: TGTGCCAGCAGCTTGACAGGGGGCAATGAGCAGTTCTTC. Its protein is CASSLTGGNEQFF. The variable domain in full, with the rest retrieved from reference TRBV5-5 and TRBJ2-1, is DAGVTQSPTHLIKTRGQQVTLRCSPISGHKSVSWYQQVLGQGPQFIFQYYEKEERGRGNFPDRFSARQFPNYSSELNVNALLLGDSALYLCASSLTGGNEQFFGPGTRLTVL.

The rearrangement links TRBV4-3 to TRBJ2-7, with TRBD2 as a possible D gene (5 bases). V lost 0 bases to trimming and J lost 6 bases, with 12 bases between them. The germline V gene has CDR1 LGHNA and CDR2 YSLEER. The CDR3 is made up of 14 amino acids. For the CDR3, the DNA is TGCGCCAGCAGCCAAGAAGTGAGGGAATTCGAGCAGTACTTC. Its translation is CASSQEVREFEQYF.

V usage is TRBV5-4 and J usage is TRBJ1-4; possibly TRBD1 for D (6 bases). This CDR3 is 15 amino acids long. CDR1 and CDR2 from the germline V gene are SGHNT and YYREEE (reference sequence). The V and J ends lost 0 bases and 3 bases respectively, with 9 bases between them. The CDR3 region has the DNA TGTGCCAGCAGCTTGGGGGGGGCGGCTAATGAAAAACTGTTTTTT. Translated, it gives CASSLGGAANEKLFF. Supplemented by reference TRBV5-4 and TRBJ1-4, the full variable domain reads ETGVTQSPTHLIKTRGQQVTLRCSSQSGHNTVSWYQQALGQGPQFIFQYYREEENGRGNFPPRFSGLQFPNYSSELNVNALELDDSALYLCASSLGGAANEKLFFGSGTQLSVL.

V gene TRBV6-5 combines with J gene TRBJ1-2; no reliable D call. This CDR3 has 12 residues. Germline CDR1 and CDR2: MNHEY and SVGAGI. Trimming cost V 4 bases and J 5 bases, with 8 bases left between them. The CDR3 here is CASSSSGYGYTF. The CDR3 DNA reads TGTGCCAGCAGTTCCTCGGGGTATGGCTACACCTTC.

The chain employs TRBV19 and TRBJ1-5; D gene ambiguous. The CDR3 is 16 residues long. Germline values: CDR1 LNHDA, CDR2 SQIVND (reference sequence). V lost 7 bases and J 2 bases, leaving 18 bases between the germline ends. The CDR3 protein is CASNLAQVRGNQPQHF. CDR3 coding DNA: TGTGCCAGTAATCTCGCCCAGGTTAGGGGCAATCAGCCCCAGCATTTT.

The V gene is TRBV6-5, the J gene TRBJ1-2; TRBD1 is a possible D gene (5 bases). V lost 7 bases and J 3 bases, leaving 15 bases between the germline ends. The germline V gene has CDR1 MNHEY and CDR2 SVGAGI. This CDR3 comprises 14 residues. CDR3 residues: CASTPWGRDYGYTF. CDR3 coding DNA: TGTGCCAGCACCCCCTGGGGCAGGGACTATGGCTACACCTTC.

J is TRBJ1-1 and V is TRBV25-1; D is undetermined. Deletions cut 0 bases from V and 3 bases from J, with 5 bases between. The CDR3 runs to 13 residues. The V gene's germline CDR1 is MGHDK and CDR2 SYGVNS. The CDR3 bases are TGTGCCAGCAGTGAATACCGATACACTGAAGCTTTCTTT. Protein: CASSEYRYTEAFF.

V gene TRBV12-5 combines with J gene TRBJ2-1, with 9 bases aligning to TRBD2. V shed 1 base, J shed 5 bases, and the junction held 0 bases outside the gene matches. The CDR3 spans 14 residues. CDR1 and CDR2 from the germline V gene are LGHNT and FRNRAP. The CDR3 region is CASGLGGGDNEQFF. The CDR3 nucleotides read TGTGCTAGTGGTTTGGGCGGGGGGGACAATGAGCAGTTCTTC.

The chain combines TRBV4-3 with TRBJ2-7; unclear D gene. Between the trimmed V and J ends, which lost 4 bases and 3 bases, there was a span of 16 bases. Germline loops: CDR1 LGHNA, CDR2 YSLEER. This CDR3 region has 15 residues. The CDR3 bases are TGCGCCAGCAGCCTCCTCCATTCGGGCAACTACGAGCAGTACTTC. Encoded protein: CASSLLHSGNYEQYF.

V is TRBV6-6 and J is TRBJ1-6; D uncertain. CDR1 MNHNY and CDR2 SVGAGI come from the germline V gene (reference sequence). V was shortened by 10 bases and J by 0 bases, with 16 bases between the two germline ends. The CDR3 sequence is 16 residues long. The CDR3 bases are TGTGCCACCTTATCAGGACCCCGCTCCTATAATTCACCCCTCCACTTT. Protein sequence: CATLSGPRSYNSPLHF.

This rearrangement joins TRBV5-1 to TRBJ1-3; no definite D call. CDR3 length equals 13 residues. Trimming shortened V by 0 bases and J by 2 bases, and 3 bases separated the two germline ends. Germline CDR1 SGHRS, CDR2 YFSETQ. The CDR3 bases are TGCGCCAGCAGCTTGGCTGCTGGAAACACCATATATTTT. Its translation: CASSLAAGNTIYF. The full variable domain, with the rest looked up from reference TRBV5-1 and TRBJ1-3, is KAGVTQTPRYLIKTRGQQVTLSCSPISGHRSVSWYQQTPGQGLQFLFEYFSETQRNKGNFPGRFSGRQFSNSRSEMNVSTLELGDSALYLCASSLAAGNTIYFGEGSWLTVV.

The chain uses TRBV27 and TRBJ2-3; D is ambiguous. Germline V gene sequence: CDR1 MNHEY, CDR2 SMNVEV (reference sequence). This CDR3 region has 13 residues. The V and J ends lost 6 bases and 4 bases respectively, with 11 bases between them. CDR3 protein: CASRDPWADTQYF. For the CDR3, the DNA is TGTGCCAGCAGGGACCCGTGGGCAGATACGCAGTATTTT.

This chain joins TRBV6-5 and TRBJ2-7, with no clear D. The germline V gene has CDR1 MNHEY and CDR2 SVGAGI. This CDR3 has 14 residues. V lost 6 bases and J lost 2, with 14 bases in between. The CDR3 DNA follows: TGTGCCAGCAGGATACTTGCGTCTACCTACGAGCAGTACTTC. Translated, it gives CASRILASTYEQYF.

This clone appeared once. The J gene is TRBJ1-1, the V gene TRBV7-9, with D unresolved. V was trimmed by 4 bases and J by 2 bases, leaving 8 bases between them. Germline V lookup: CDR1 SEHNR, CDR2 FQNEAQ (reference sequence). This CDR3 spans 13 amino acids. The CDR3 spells CASSYDANTEAFF. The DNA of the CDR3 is TGTGCCAGCAGCTATGACGCAAACACTGAAGCTTTCTTT.

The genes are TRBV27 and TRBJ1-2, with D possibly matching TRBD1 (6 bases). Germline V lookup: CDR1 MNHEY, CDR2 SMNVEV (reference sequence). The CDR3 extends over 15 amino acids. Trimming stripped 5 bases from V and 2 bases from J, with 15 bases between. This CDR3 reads CASSATIDRNYGYTF. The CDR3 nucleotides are TGTGCCAGCAGTGCTACAATCGACAGGAACTATGGCTACACCTTC.

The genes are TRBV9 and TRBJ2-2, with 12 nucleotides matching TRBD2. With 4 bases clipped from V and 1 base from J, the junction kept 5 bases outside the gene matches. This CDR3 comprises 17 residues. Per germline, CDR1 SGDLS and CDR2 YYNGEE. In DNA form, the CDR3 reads TGTGCCAGCAGCCAAGGACTAGCGGGACTGAACACCGGGGAGCTGTTTTTT. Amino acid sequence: CASSQGLAGLNTGELFF.